The sequence of this T cell receptor beta chain was determined in a study of CD4 T cells in relation to SARS-CoV-2 and coronaviruses. In the study overall: Negative control cultures got HIV-1 Nef peptides or no peptide.

About this clone: Its specificity is not known.

Clones were sequenced by immunoSEQ multiplex PCR, and TCRdb holds only the in-frame ones, with some missing. Counted here are about 16,000 clones, approximately 80% occurring once; the ten biggest clones make up 15%. The unexposed donors gave CD4+ T cells in about 2011-2018, prior to COVID-19. The cells were cultured for 10 days before CD4+ T cells were isolated. Unexposed-donor CD4+ T cells were probed with SARS-CoV-2 S/N and four cold-coronavirus spikes, cells permitting. CDR1 is WNHNN, CDR2 SYGVQD, per germline (reference sequence). V lost 4 bases to trimming and J lost 5 bases; unmatched junction nucleotides: 15. This CDR3 is built from 17 residues.

This receptor was obtained from a human donor in good health. The chain is built from TRBV10-1 and TRBJ2-7; 9 bases agree with TRBD2. What was sequenced was CD4+ T cells from PBMCs, cultured in vitro. The CDR3 region is CASSVTSGYPVGHEQYF. The CDR3, as DNA: TGCGCCAGCAGTGTTACTAGCGGGTACCCCGTCGGCCACGAGCAGTACTTC.